One and the same sample provided the 2 T cell receptor beta chains below, sequenced in a study of T cells after yellow fever vaccination. Each CDR3 protein gets one entry after TCRdb re-called the 5' RACE reads with MiXCR. This sample carries under 350,000 distinct CDR3 sequences, over 4% of them seen once, and the ten largest clones take 20% to 25%. The sequencing here drew on PBMCs, taken 5 days after the yellow fever booster vaccination. The receptors were gathered from a man between 18 and 29 years old who received the YFV17D yellow fever vaccine.

This clonotype was found a few times. V usage is TRBV7-2 and J usage is TRBJ1-1, with TRBD1 matching over 7 bases. The CDR3 is 15 residues long. Germline V gene lookup returns CDR1 SGHTA and CDR2 FQGNSA. The ends lost 5 bases at V and 5 bases at J; junction bases unmatched: 11. The CDR3 DNA sequence: TGTGCCAGCAGCACATCAGGGGGGGTATGGACTGAAGCTTTCTTT. Its translation is CASSTSGGVWTEAFF.

This sequence joins TRBV5-1 and TRBJ2-3, with TRBD2 as a possible D gene (5 bases). V lost 0 bases and J lost 8, with 16 bases in between. The CDR3 contains 15 residues. The germline CDR1 and CDR2 sequences are SGHRS and YFSETQ. The CDR3, as DNA: TGCGCCAGCAGCTTGGGGCGGTCGGGGAAGGTTACGCAGTATTTT. Amino acid sequence: CASSLGRSGKVTQYF.